This T cell receptor beta chain was profiled in a study of response to subunit inactivated influenza vaccine. Study conclusions and caveats: Authors suggested seasonal influenza vaccinations each recruit few new T cells.

In its sample, this clonotype was seen a few times. What it binds is unknown. Each CDR3 protein gets one entry after TCRdb re-called the RT-PCR reads with MiXCR. The sample lists about 520,000 distinct CDR3 sequences, 6% to 9% seen once, with approximately 14% in the top ten. The junction had 11 bases not matched to a gene; V was cut back by 0 bases and J by 7 bases. This CDR3 is built from 16 residues. The germline V gene encodes CDR1 SGHDN and CDR2 FVKESK. The chain joins TRBV14 to TRBJ2-5; 7 positions match TRBD2. Material: PBMCs from blood, obtained roughly 24 months after vaccination. The sequence was obtained from a man aged 50-75 years who received an inactivated influenza vaccine. The CDR3, as DNA: TGTGCCAGCAGCCAAGACTGGGGACTAACCAGGACGACCCAGTACTTC. Its translation: CASSQDWGLTRTTQYF.